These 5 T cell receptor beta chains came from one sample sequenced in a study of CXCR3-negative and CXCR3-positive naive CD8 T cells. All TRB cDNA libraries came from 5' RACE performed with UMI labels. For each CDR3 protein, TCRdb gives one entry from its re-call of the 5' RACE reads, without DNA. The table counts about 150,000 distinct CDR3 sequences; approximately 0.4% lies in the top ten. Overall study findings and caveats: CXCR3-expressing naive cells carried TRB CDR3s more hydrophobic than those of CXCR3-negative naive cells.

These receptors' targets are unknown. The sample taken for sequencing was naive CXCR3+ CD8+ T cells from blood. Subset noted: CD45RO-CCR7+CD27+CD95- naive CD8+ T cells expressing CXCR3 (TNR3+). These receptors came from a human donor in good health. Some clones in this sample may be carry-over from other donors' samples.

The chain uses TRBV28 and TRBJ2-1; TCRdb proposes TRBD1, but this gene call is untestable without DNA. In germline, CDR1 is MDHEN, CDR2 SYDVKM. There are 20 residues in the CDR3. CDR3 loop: CASNPNMNWGGTGEYNEQFF.

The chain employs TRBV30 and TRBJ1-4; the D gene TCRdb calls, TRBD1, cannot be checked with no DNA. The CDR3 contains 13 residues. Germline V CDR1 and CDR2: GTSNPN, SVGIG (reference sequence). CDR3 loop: CAWTTGRDEKLFF.

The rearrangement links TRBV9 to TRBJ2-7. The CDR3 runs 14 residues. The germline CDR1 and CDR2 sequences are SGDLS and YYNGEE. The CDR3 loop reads CASSPDLSSYEQYF.

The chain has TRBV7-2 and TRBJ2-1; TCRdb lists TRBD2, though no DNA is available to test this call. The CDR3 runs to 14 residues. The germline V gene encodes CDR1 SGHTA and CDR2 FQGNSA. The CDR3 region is CASTRLADSREQFF. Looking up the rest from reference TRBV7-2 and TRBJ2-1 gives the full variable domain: GAGVSQSPSNKVTEKGKDVELRCDPISGHTALYWYRQSLGQGLEFLIYFQGNSAPDKSGLPSDRFSAERTGGSVSTLTIQRTQQEDSAVYLCASTRLADSREQFFGPGTRLTVL.

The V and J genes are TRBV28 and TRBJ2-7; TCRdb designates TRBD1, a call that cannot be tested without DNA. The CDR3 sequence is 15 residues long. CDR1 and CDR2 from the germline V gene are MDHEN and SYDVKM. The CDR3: CASSYRGPSTYEQYF.